This entry concerns a single T cell receptor beta chain. Its antigen is as yet unknown. This sample is part of a study of T cell responses to AZD1222 COVID-19 vaccine. The study, taken as a whole, reports: In the spike-specific TCR repertoire, nearly half reportedly target unmutated variant regions. Donors were mostly white British, more females; clonal diversity possibly underestimated. An increase in Spike-specific TCR breadth and depth was observed after two AZD1222 doses. It was only after the peak T cell response that any repertoires were sampled.

The CDR3 spans 15 residues. V dropped 4 bases and J dropped 0 bases, with 11 bases sitting between them. The germline CDR1 and CDR2 sequences are SGHNT and YYREEE (reference sequence). Clones were read by immunoSEQ multiplex PCR, and TCRdb kept only the in-frame ones, dropping some. The repertoire holds about 130,000 clones, with 80% to 95% as singletons. The sequence came from an adult in good health. The source material was peripheral blood, sampled on day 0 of AZD1222 vaccination. The chain recombines TRBV5-4 with TRBJ1-3, with a tentative D call TRBD1 (6 bases). CDR3 protein: CASSMDRLSGNTIYF. The CDR3, as DNA: TGTGCCAGCAGCATGGACAGACTCTCTGGAAACACCATATATTTT.